This passage covers 8 T cell receptor beta chains from one sample sequenced in a study of T-cell reconstitution after alpha-beta-depleted transplantation in children (dated by TCRdb to the mid-2010s). Reading the label with the study, this specimen's treatment or condition is: allogeneic hematopoietic cell transplantation with graft depleted of TCRalphabeta T cells and CD19 B cells. Library construction relied on PCR. The instrument was an Illumina HiSeq 2500. TCR libraries were prepared with molecular barcoding, using unique molecular identifiers to normalize TCRbeta repertoire quantification. The public sequencing data were trimmed at Q25 with fastp and processed into clonotypes with MiXCR by TCRdb, which kept only in-frame beta chains. Entries that share a CDR3 protein sequence are merged under the most common genes and DNA. This sample lists 440,000 or so distinct CDR3 sequences; about 40% were detected once. Of the sample, around a quarter is held by the ten largest clones.

The sequencing here drew on PBMCs, taken before TCRalphabeta/CD19-depleted stem cell transplant. The receptor set was obtained from a girl aged 2-10 years with aplastic anemia, due to receive a stem cell transplant.

Many counts were recorded for this clonotype. V usage is TRBV5-1 and J usage is TRBJ2-7, with 7 positions matching TRBD1. Germline CDR1 SGHRS, CDR2 YFSETQ. This CDR3 is built from 15 residues. The V and J ends lost 4 bases and 2 bases, in that order; junction bases with no gene match: 9. The CDR3 DNA sequence: TGCGCCAGCAGCCCATCGTGGGACAGCCCCTACGAGCAGTACTTC. It translates to CASSPSWDSPYEQYF. Drawing the rest from reference TRBV5-1 and TRBJ2-7, the complete variable domain is KAGVTQTPRYLIKTRGQQVTLSCSPISGHRSVSWYQQTPGQGLQFLFEYFSETQRNKGNFPGRFSGRQFSNSRSEMNVSTLELGDSALYLCASSPSWDSPYEQYFGPGTRLTVT.

There are many counts of this clonotype. The V gene is TRBV6-4, the J gene TRBJ2-1, with TRBD2 matching over 14 bases. Germline CDR1 MRHNA, CDR2 SNTAGT. This CDR3 has 16 residues. V dropped 4 bases and J dropped 10; count of bases not matched to a gene: 9. This chain's CDR3 is CASSATGTSGSGEQFF. The CDR3 DNA reads TGTGCCAGCAGTGCTACCGGGACTAGCGGGAGTGGGGAGCAGTTCTTC.

The table lists this clonotype with many counts. V gene TRBV20-1 combines with J gene TRBJ2-3; D ambiguous. The length of the CDR3 is 11 residues. Germline assignment: CDR1 DFQATT and CDR2 SNEGSKA (reference sequence). The CDR3 coding sequence is TGCAGCGCCGGCATAGCAGATACGCAGTATTTT. This translates into CSAGIADTQYF.

The chain combines TRBV18 with TRBJ1-1; perhaps TRBD1 as D (5 bases). Between the trimmed V and J ends, which lost 3 bases and 4 bases, there was a span of 18 bases. Germline V CDR1 and CDR2: KGHSH, LQKENI. The CDR3 length is 16 residues. CDR3 bases: TGTGCCAGCTCACCTGATCCGCTGAGCGGGGGCACTGAAGCTTTCTTT. This codes for CASSPDPLSGGTEAFF.

The genes are TRBV27 and TRBJ1-3; D is perhaps TRBD1 (5 bases). Looked up from germline, CDR1 is MNHEY and CDR2 is SMNVEV (reference sequence). The CDR3 length is 15 residues. V was pared by 4 bases and J by 1 base, with 11 bases between. In DNA form, the CDR3 reads TGTGCCAGCAGTTCGGACATCAGGTCTGGAAACACCATATATTTT. Translation: CASSSDIRSGNTIYF.

This clonotype was observed once. The rearrangement links TRBV7-6 to TRBJ2-1, with D unclear. This CDR3 region has 15 residues. In germline, CDR1 is SGHVS, CDR2 FNYEAQ. With 1 base removed from V and 3 bases from J, the gap between germline ends came to 10 bases. The CDR3 sequence: CASSLDRSNYNEQFF. DNA for the CDR3: TGTGCCAGCAGCTTAGACAGATCCAACTACAATGAGCAGTTCTTC.

The rearrangement uses TRBV5-7 and TRBJ2-1; 9 nucleotides line up with TRBD1. TRBV5-7 is an ORF, and what it does is uncertain. The CDR3 has 16 amino acids. The V segment lost 4 bases and the J segment 2 bases; nucleotides outside the gene matches: 7. The CDR3 sequence: CASSPFTGGAYNEQFF. The CDR3 bases are TGTGCCAGCAGCCCGTTCACAGGGGGCGCCTACAATGAGCAGTTCTTC.

The sample holds a few counts of this clonotype. This chain uses TRBV28 with TRBJ2-1; D is uncertain. Germline CDR1 and CDR2: MDHEN and SYDVKM. With 7 bases removed from V and 5 bases from J, the gap between germline ends came to 15 bases. This CDR3 region has 14 residues. CDR3 in DNA: TGTGCCAGCAAACCGCCGAACAGTCACAATGAGCAGTTCTTC. Translated: CASKPPNSHNEQFF.